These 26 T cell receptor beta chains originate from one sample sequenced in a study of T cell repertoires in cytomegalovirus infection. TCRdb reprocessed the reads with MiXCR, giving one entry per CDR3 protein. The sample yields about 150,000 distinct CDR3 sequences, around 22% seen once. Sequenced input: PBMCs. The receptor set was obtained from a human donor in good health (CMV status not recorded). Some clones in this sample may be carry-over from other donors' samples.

The CDR3 coding sequence is TGTGCCAGCAGTTCCGACTGGGAAGGACCCTACTCTGGGGCCAACGTCCTGACTTTC. Protein sequence: CASSSDWEGPYSGANVLTF. The rearrangement links TRBV12-3 or TRBV12-4 to TRBJ2-6; D is undetermined. The CDR3 runs to 19 residues. The V end was cut by 4 bases, the J end by 0 bases, with 19 bases between.

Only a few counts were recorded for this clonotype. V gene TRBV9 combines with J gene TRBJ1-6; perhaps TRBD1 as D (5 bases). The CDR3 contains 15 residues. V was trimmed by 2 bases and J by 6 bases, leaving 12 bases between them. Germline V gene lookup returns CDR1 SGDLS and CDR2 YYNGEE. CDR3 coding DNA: TGTGCCAGCAGCGTCAACTCGGGGGGTAATTCACCCCTCCACTTT. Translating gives CASSVNSGGNSPLHF.

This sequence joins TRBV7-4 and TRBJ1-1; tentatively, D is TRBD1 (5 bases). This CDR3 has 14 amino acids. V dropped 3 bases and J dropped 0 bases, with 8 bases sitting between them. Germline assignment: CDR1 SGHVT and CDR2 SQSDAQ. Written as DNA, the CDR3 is TGTGCCAGCAGCTTCAGGGAAGTGAACACTGAAGCTTTCTTT. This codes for CASSFREVNTEAFF. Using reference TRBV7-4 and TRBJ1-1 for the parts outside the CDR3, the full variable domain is GAGVSQSPRYKVAKRGRDVALRCDSISGHVTLYWYRQTLGQGSEVLTYSQSDAQRDKSGRPSGRFSAERPERSVSTLKIQRTEQGDSAVYLCASSFREVNTEAFFGQGTRLTVV.

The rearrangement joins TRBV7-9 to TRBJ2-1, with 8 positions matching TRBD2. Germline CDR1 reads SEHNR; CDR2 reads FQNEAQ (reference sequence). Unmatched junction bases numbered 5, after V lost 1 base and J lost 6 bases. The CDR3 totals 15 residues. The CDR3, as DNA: TGTGCCAGCAGCTTAGTAGCGGGGACGAGCAATGAGCAGTTCTTC. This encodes CASSLVAGTSNEQFF.

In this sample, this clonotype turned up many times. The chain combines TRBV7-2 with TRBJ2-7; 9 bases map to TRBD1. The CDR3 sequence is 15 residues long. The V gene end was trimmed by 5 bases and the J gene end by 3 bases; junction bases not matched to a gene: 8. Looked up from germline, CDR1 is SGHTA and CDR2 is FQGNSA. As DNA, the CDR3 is TGTGCCAGCAGCCCAAGACCGGGACAGGGCTACGAGCAGTACTTC. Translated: CASSPRPGQGYEQYF. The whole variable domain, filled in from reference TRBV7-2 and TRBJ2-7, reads GAGVSQSPSNKVTEKGKDVELRCDPISGHTALYWYRQSLGQGLEFLIYFQGNSAPDKSGLPSDRFSAERTGGSVSTLTIQRTQQEDSAVYLCASSPRPGQGYEQYFGPGTRLTVT.

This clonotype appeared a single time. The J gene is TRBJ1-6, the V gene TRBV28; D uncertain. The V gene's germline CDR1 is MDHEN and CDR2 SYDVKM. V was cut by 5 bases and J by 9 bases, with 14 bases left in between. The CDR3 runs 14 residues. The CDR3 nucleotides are TGTGCCAGCAGTCCCCCCCGGGGAGGTTCACCCCTCCACTTT. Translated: CASSPPRGGSPLHF.

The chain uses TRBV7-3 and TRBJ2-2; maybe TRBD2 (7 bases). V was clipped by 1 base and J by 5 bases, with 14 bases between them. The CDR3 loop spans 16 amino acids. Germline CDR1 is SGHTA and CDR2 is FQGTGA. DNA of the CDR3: TGTGCCAGCAGCTTAAGGGCGGGGGCCTATACCGGGGAGCTGTTTTTT. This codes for CASSLRAGAYTGELFF.

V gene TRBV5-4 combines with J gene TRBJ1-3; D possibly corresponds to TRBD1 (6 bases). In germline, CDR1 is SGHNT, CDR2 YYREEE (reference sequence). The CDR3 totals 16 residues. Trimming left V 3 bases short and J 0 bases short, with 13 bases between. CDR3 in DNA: TGTGCCAGCAGCTCGCTCGGACAGAGCTCTGGAAACACCATATATTTT. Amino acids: CASSSLGQSSGNTIYF. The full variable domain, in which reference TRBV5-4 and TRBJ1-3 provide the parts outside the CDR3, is ETGVTQSPTHLIKTRGQQVTLRCSSQSGHNTVSWYQQALGQGPQFIFQYYREEENGRGNFPPRFSGLQFPNYSSELNVNALELDDSALYLCASSSLGQSSGNTIYFGEGSWLTVV.

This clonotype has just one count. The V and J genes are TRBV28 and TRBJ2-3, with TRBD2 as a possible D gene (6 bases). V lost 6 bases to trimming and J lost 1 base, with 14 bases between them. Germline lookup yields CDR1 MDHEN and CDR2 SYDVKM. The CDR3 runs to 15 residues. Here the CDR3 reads CASRLEGWGTDTQYF. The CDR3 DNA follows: TGTGCCAGCAGACTGGAGGGTTGGGGCACAGATACGCAGTATTTT.

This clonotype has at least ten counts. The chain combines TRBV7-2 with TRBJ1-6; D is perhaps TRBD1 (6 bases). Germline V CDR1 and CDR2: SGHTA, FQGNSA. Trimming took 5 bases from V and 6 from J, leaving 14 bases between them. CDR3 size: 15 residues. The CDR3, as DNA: TGTGCCAGCAGCCAAGGGACAAAATTTAATTCACCCCTCCACTTT. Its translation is CASSQGTKFNSPLHF.

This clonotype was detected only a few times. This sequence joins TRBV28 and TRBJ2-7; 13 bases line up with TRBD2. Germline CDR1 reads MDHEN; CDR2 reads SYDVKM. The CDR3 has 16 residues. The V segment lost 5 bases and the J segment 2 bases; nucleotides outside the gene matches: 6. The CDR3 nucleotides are TGTGCCAGCAGTCCCGGGACTAGCGGGAAGACCTACGAGCAGTACTTC. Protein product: CASSPGTSGKTYEQYF.

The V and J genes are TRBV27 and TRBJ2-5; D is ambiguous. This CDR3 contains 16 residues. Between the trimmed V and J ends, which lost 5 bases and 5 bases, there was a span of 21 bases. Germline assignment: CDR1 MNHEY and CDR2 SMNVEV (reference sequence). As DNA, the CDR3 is TGTGCCAGCAGTCGGGCGCTAGGACCCTTTCCGGAGACCCAGTACTTC. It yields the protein CASSRALGPFPETQYF.

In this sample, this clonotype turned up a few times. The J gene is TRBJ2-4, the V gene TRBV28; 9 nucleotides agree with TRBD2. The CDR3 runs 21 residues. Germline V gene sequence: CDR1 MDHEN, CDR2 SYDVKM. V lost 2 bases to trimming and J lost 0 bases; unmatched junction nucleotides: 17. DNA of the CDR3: TGTGCCAGCAGTTTACCCGCCGCGGCTAGCGGGGACCCCCTAGCCAAAAACATTCAGTACTTC. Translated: CASSLPAAASGDPLAKNIQYF.

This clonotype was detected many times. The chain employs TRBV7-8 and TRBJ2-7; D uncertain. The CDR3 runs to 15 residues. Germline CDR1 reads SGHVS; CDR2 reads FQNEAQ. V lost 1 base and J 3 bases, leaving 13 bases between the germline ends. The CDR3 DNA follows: TGTGCCAGCAGCTTAGATATGGGCCCGCGCTACGAGCAGTACTTC. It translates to CASSLDMGPRYEQYF.

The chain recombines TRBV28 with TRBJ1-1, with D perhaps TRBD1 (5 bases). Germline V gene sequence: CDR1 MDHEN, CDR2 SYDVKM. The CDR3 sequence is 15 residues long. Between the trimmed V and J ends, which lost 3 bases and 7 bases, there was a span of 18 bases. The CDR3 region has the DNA TGTGCCAGCAGTTTTTTTCTGGGACGGACGAATGAAGCTTTCTTT. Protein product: CASSFFLGRTNEAFF. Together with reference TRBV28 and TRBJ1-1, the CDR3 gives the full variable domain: DVKVTQSSRYLVKRTGEKVFLECVQDMDHENMFWYRQDPGLGLRLIYFSYDVKMKEKGDIPEGYSVSREKKERFSLILESASTNQTSMYLCASSFFLGRTNEAFFGQGTRLTVV.

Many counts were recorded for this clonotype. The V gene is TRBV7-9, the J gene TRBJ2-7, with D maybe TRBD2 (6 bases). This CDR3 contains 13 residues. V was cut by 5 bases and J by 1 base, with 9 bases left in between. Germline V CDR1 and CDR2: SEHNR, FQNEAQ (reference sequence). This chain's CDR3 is CASSPAGSYEQYF. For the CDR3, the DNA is TGTGCCAGCAGCCCGGCGGGGTCCTACGAGCAGTACTTC.

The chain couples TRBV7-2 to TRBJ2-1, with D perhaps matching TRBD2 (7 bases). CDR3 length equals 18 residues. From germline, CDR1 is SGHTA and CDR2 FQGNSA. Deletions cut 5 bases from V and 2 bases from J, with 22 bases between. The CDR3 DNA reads TGTGCCAGCAGCCTCGAGCTCAGGGCGGGGGCTACCTACAATGAGCAGTTCTTC. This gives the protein CASSLELRAGATYNEQFF.

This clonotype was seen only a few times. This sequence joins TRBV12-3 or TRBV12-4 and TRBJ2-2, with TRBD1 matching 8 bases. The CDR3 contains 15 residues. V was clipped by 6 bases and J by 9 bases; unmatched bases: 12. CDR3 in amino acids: CASSPSGGPYRELFF. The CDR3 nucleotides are TGTGCCAGCAGCCCATCAGGGGGCCCGTACCGGGAGCTGTTTTTT.

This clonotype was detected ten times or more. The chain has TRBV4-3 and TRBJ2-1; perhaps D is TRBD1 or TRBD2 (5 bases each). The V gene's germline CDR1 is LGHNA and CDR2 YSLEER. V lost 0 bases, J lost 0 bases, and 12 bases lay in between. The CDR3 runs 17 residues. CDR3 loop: CASSQERGGLSYNEQFF. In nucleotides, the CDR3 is TGCGCCAGCAGCCAAGAGAGGGGCGGACTCTCCTACAATGAGCAGTTCTTC.

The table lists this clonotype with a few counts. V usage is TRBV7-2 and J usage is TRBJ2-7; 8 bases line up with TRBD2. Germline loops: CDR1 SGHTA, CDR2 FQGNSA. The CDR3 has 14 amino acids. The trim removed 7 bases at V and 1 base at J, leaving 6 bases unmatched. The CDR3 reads CASKRGGQSYEQYF. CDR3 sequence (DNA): TGTGCCAGCAAGCGCGGGGGGCAGTCCTACGAGCAGTACTTC.

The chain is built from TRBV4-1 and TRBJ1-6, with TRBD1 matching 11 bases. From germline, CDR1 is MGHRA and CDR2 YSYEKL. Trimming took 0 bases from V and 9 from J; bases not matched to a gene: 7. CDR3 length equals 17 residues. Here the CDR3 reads CASSQDGGTGGISPLHF. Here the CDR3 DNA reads TGCGCCAGCAGCCAAGACGGGGGGACAGGGGGTATTTCACCCCTCCACTTT.

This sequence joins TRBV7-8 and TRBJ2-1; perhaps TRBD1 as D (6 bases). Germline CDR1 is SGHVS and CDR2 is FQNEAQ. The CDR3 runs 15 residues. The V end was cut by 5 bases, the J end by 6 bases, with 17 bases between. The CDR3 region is CASSPPDRSVNEQFF. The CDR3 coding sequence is TGTGCCAGCAGCCCTCCCGACAGGTCAGTCAATGAGCAGTTCTTC.

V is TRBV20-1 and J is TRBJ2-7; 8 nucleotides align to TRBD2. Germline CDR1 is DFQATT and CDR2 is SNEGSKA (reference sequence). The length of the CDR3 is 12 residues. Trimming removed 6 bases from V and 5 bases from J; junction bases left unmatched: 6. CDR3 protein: CSASRGGNEQYF. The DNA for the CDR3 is TGCAGTGCATCCCGGGGGGGCAACGAGCAGTACTTC.

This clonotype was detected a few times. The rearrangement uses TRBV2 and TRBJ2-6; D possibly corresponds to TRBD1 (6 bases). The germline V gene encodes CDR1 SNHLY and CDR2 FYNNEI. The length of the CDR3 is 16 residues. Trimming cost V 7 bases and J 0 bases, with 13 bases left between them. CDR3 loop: CASTRTVTSGANVLTF. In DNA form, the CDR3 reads TGTGCCAGCACGAGGACAGTGACCTCTGGGGCCAACGTCCTGACTTTC. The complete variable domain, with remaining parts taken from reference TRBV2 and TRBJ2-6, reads EPEVTQTPSHQVTQMGQEVILRCVPISNHLYFYWYRQILGQKVEFLVSFYNNEISEKSEIFDDQFSVERPDGSNFTLKIRSTKLEDSAMYFCASTRTVTSGANVLTFGAGSRLTVL.

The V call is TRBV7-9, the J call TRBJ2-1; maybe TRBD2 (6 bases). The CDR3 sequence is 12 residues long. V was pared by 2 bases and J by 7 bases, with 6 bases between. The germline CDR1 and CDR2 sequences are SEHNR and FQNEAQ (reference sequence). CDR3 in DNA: TGTGCCAGCAGCTTACGGGAGAATGAGCAGTTCTTC. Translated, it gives CASSLRENEQFF.

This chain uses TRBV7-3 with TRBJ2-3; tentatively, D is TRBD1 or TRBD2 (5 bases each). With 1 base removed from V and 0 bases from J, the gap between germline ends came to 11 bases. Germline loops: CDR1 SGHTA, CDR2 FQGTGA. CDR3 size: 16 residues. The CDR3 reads CASSLKGTPSTDTQYF. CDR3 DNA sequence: TGTGCCAGCAGCTTAAAGGGGACCCCCAGCACAGATACGCAGTATTTT.